This T cell receptor (beta chain) was sequenced during a study of OX40 agonist ivuxolimab in advanced cancers. Findings and limits, study-wide: Blood T cells, both CD4+ and CD8+, expanded clonally by week 6 at 0.1 to 3.0 mg/kg. In general, CD8+ T cells held more expanded clones than CD4+ did, on average.

CDR3 length equals 12 residues. Germline V gene data show CDR1 as SGHRS and CDR2 as YFSETQ. Trimming left V 4 bases short and J 6 bases short, with 10 bases between. Of note for this clone: Its matching antigen is unknown.

Generated by immunoSEQ multiplex PCR, the TCRdb table keeps only in-frame clones and is missing some. The table records some 70,000 clones, around nine tenths of them present only once. With baseline, cycle 4 day 1, and cycle 7 day 1 as timepoints, blood was sampled. This specimen consisted of CD4+ or CD8+ T cells sorted from blood, obtained in a trial of the OX40 agonist ivuxolimab. The clonotype was recovered from an adult with an advanced solid tumor such as melanoma, head and neck, liver or kidney cancer. The gene calls are TRBV5-1 and TRBJ1-2; D remains unclear. The CDR3 region has the DNA TGCGCCAGCAGCCCTAATACCGATGGCTACACCTTC. It yields the protein CASSPNTDGYTF.